Below, 22 T cell receptor beta chains from the same sample are listed, as sequenced in a study of shared clonotypes between healthy human individuals. Here immunoSEQ multiplex PCR was the method, and the copy in TCRdb shows in-frame clones only, minus some. The table has around 2.1 million clones, 90% to 97% seen once; the top ten hold less than 0.15%. Sequencing was carried out using naive CD4+ T cells sorted from blood. Subset given: CD45RA+ positively selected. The receptors originated from a man between 18 and 35 years old in good health.

The chain carries TRBV6-1 and TRBJ1-1; D gene ambiguous. The CDR3 totals 12 residues. V dropped 6 bases and J dropped 4 bases, with 9 bases sitting between them. The germline V gene has CDR1 MNHNS and CDR2 SASEGT. CDR3 DNA: TGTGCCAGCAGAAGTCGTTTCACTGAAGCTTTCTTT. Translated: CASRSRFTEAFF.

The chain links TRBV7-2 to TRBJ2-3; D possibly corresponds to TRBD1 (6 bases). Germline loops: CDR1 SGHTA, CDR2 FQGNSA. The V gene lost 7 bases and the J gene lost 4 bases, with 9 bases spanning the gap. This CDR3 is 12 amino acids long. The CDR3 sequence: CASTQGPDTQYF. The CDR3 DNA is TGTGCCAGCACCCAGGGGCCAGATACGCAGTATTTT.

The chain is built from TRBV2 and TRBJ1-1; maybe TRBD1 (5 bases). V was cut by 10 bases and J by 3 bases, with 18 bases left in between. This CDR3 comprises 14 residues. Germline loops: CDR1 SNHLY, CDR2 FYNNEI. This CDR3 reads CATLRDGYYTEAFF. CDR3 bases: TGTGCCACCCTAAGGGACGGCTACTACACTGAAGCTTTCTTT.

Worth noting for this clone: Other DNA sequences from this sample encode an identical CDR3 as well. The chain employs TRBV2 and TRBJ2-3; no clear D gene. CDR1 SNHLY and CDR2 FYNNEI come from the germline V gene. This CDR3 is 11 amino acids long. V dropped 2 bases and J dropped 7 bases, with 4 bases sitting between them. CDR3 sequence: CASSERYTQYF. The CDR3 DNA follows: TGTGCCAGCAGTGAAAGATATACGCAGTATTTT.

The rearrangement joins TRBV6-6 to TRBJ2-5; weak D call: TRBD2 (5 bases). V was pared by 0 bases and J by 5 bases, with 13 bases between. The CDR3 spans 15 residues. CDR1 is MNHNY and CDR2 is SVGAGI in the germline V gene (reference sequence). The CDR3 sequence: CASSYSPKGGETQYF. The CDR3 DNA is TGTGCCAGCAGTTACTCCCCAAAGGGCGGGGAGACCCAGTACTTC.

CDR3 region: CASRYRDRGNPYEQYF. CDR3 sequence (DNA): TGTGCCAGCAGATATCGGGACAGGGGGAACCCTTACGAGCAGTACTTC. This chain joins TRBV27 and TRBJ2-7; TRBD1 matches 11 bases. The CDR3 runs to 16 residues. CDR1 and CDR2 from the germline V gene are MNHEY and SMNVEV (reference sequence). Losses at the gene ends were 6 bases for V and 4 bases for J; bases not matched to a gene: 11.

J is TRBJ1-4 and V is TRBV18; the match to TRBD1 covers 8 bases. CDR3 length: 14 residues. CDR1 and CDR2 (germline): KGHSH, LQKENI. V was pared by 6 bases and J by 4 bases, with 4 bases of the junction left unmatched. The CDR3, as DNA: TGTGCCAGCTCTGGACAGGGCGGTAATGAAAAACTGTTTTTT. Its translation: CASSGQGGNEKLFF.

This clone has just one count. The chain recombines TRBV10-3 with TRBJ1-1; 8 nucleotides align to TRBD1. This CDR3 has 12 amino acids. CDR1 ENHRY and CDR2 SYGVKD come from the germline V gene. The ends lost 8 bases at V and 6 bases at J; junction bases unmatched: 5. The DNA of the CDR3 is TGTGCCATCGGTCAGGGGGCTGCTGAAGCTTTCTTT. Translated, it gives CAIGQGAAEAFF.

Worth noting for this clone: The same CDR3 is also encoded by other DNA sequences in this sample. The V gene is TRBV18, the J gene TRBJ1-4; D is undetermined. The germline gives CDR1 KGHSH, CDR2 LQKENI. V was trimmed by 2 bases and J by 8 bases, leaving 6 bases between them. The CDR3 runs to 12 residues. The CDR3: CASSPGNEKLFF. As DNA, the CDR3 is TGTGCCAGCTCACCAGGGAACGAAAAACTGTTTTTT.

About this clone itself: The sample contains more than one DNA sequence encoding this CDR3. The chain joins TRBV7-9 to TRBJ1-4; 10 bases agree with TRBD1. This CDR3 has 14 amino acids. The trim removed 5 bases at V and 8 bases at J, leaving 5 bases unmatched. Germline CDR1 SEHNR, CDR2 FQNEAQ (reference sequence). This CDR3 reads CASSRDRGEEKLFF. The CDR3 nucleotides read TGTGCCAGCAGCCGGGACAGGGGAGAAGAAAAACTGTTTTTT.

The J gene is TRBJ2-7, the V gene TRBV19; 8 positions match TRBD2. V was clipped by 7 bases and J by 4 bases; unmatched bases: 12. The CDR3 loop spans 15 amino acids. In germline, CDR1 is LNHDA, CDR2 SQIVND (reference sequence). The DNA of the CDR3 is TGTGCCAGTATCCGGGAGGGAAGGGTTGTGTACGAGCAGTACTTC. Its translation is CASIREGRVVYEQYF.

The V and J genes are TRBV5-8 and TRBJ1-1, with D tentatively TRBD1 (6 bases). V shed 4 bases and J shed 1 base, with 14 bases lying between them. The germline V gene has CDR1 SGHTS and CDR2 YDEGEE. The length of the CDR3 is 15 residues. The CDR3 nucleotides read TGTGCCAGCAGCAGGGGGTCGGTGAGGAACACTGAAGCTTTCTTT. This translates into CASSRGSVRNTEAFF.

This clone was picked up one time. This chain links TRBV2 with TRBJ2-6; no clear D gene. Between the trimmed V and J ends, which lost 3 bases and 2 bases, there was a span of 8 bases. From germline, CDR1 is SNHLY and CDR2 FYNNEI. The CDR3 runs to 15 residues. The CDR3 nucleotides read TGTGCCAGCAGTGAGTCAAGGGCTGGGGCCAACGTCCTGACTTTC. Protein product: CASSESRAGANVLTF.

The chain recombines TRBV7-9 with TRBJ1-1; maybe TRBD1 (6 bases). CDR1 is SEHNR and CDR2 is FQNEAQ in the germline V gene (reference sequence). Trimming pared 4 bases from V and 7 bases from J, leaving 13 bases between. This CDR3 comprises 13 residues. CDR3 region: CASSSRQAFEAFF. CDR3 nucleotides: TGTGCCAGCAGCTCCAGACAGGCTTTTGAAGCTTTCTTT.

The chain recombines TRBV5-1 with TRBJ2-2; TRBD1 might be the D (6 bases). V was pared by 5 bases and J by 6 bases, with 20 bases between. This CDR3 has 16 amino acids. Germline CDR1 reads SGHRS; CDR2 reads YFSETQ. This chain's CDR3 is CASSSNPGGAPGELFF. The CDR3 bases are TGCGCCAGCAGTTCTAACCCTGGGGGCGCGCCCGGGGAGCTGTTTTTT.

This chain joins TRBV7-9 and TRBJ1-1; D call uncertain. The V gene's germline CDR1 is SEHNR and CDR2 FQNEAQ (reference sequence). V dropped 5 bases and J dropped 0 bases, with 13 bases sitting between them. The CDR3 is 15 amino acids. The CDR3 sequence: CASSRLRDLNTEAFF. The CDR3 bases are TGTGCCAGCAGCCGGCTTCGGGATTTGAACACTGAAGCTTTCTTT. Based on the CDR3 plus reference TRBV7-9 and TRBJ1-1, the full variable domain is DTGVSQNPRHKITKRGQNVTFRCDPISEHNRLYWYRQTLGQGPEFLTYFQNEAQLEKSRLLSDRFSAERPKGSFSTLEIQRTEQGDSAMYLCASSRLRDLNTEAFFGQGTRLTVV.

The rearrangement uses TRBV11-3 and TRBJ2-3; 9 nucleotides agree with TRBD1. The CDR3 contains 17 residues. J was trimmed by 3 bases and V by 6 bases; bases with no gene match: 13. The germline V gene has CDR1 SGHNT and CDR2 YENEEA. Here the CDR3 DNA reads TGTGCCAGCAGTAGTACCCGGACAGGGGCGAGGACAGATACGCAGTATTTT. It encodes CASSSTRTGARTDTQYF.

This clone has just one count. V is TRBV10-3 and J is TRBJ2-7; D possibly corresponds to TRBD1 (6 bases). The CDR3 runs to 14 residues. Per the germline V gene, CDR1 is ENHRY and CDR2 is SYGVKD. V was clipped by 6 bases and J by 0 bases, with 12 bases between them. The CDR3: CAIRGAGNSYEQYF. CDR3 coding DNA: TGTGCCATCAGGGGGGCCGGGAACTCCTACGAGCAGTACTTC.

V is TRBV2 and J is TRBJ2-7; TRBD1 might be the D (6 bases). Trimming left V 10 bases short and J 7 bases short, with 17 bases between. This CDR3 is built from 12 residues. Germline CDR1 and CDR2: SNHLY and FYNNEI. CDR3 nucleotides: TGTGCCACGGGCGGCCAGGGGCCTGAGCAGTACTTC. It specifies CATGGQGPEQYF.

J is TRBJ2-7 and V is TRBV15; D uncertain. The CDR3 runs 17 residues. Trimming took 0 bases from V and 4 from J, leaving 19 bases between them. Germline lookup yields CDR1 LNHNV and CDR2 YYDKDF (reference sequence). CDR3 in amino acids: CATSRDLLLVGTYEQYF. DNA for the CDR3: TGTGCCACCAGCAGAGATCTGCTCCTAGTGGGAACTTACGAGCAGTACTTC.

The V and J genes are TRBV7-2 and TRBJ2-7; D is tentatively TRBD1 or TRBD2 (5 bases each). Germline V gene data show CDR1 as SGHTA and CDR2 as FQGNSA. V gave up 4 bases and J gave up 6 bases, with 13 bases separating them. The CDR3 runs to 13 residues. CDR3 protein: CASSSGTDPEQYF. The CDR3 DNA sequence: TGTGCCAGCAGCTCAGGGACGGATCCCGAGCAGTACTTC.

This clone was counted a few times. The chain recombines TRBV10-1 with TRBJ1-5; 8 bases match TRBD1. This CDR3 is 16 amino acids long. Germline V gene lookup returns CDR1 WNHNN and CDR2 SYGVQD (reference sequence). Trimming cost V 5 bases and J 5 bases; bases outside gene matches: 11. The CDR3 here is CASSYFRGHSDQPQHF. The CDR3 DNA reads TGCGCCAGCAGTTACTTCAGGGGGCATTCGGATCAGCCCCAGCATTTT.